A selection of T cell receptor beta chains follows, all from one sample in a study of T cells in Graves' hyperthyroidism and ophthalmopathy. TCRdb fed the multiplex PCR reads into MiXCR, producing one record per CDR3 protein. This table holds 480,000 or so distinct CDR3 sequences, approximately 15% found once. Specimen: blood. The receptors shown here come from a woman aged 18-35 years with Graves' hyperthyroidism. The CDR3 runs from the conserved cysteine through the conserved F or W. The D gene is left open where the match is weak. Size is omitted from some rows. Given values are once, few, many or a class for expanded clones.

TRBV7-2,.,many,TRBJ1-2,CASSLGQFYGYTF,TGTGCCAGCAGCTTAGGACAGTTCTATGGCTACACCTTC
TRBV7-3,.,many,TRBJ2-1,CAIVRVYEQFF,TGTGCCATCGTAAGGGTTTATGAGCAGTTCTTC
TRBV12-3/TRBV12-4,.,few,TRBJ1-2,CASSLGGGRTYYGYTF,TGTGCCAGCAGTTTAGGAGGGGGACGGACCTACTATGGCTACACCTTC
TRBV3-1,.,many,TRBJ1-5,CASSQDPSYQPQHF,TGTGCCAGCAGCCAAGATCCCAGTTATCAGCCCCAGCATTTT
TRBV19,TRBD1,.,TRBJ1-2,CASRPSDRKANYGYTF,TGTGCCAGTAGGCCCTCGGACAGGAAGGCTAACTATGGCTACACCTTC
TRBV24-1,.,many,TRBJ2-3,CATSDLGLGADTQYF,TGTGCCACCAGTGATTTGGGTCTCGGAGCAGATACGCAGTATTTT
TRBV18,.,.,TRBJ2-3,CASSTADAQYF,TGTGCCAGCTCGACAGCAGATGCGCAGTATTTT
TRBV19,.,few,TRBJ1-5,CASIPDIENNQPQHF,TGTGCCAGTATTCCGGACATAGAGAACAATCAGCCCCAGCATTTT
TRBV5-1,.,many,TRBJ1-1,CASSLSAGGKNTEAFF,TGCGCCAGCAGCTTGTCGGCGGGAGGGAAGAACACTGAAGCTTTCTTT
TRBV11-2,.,.,TRBJ2-1,CASSLGSDSYNEQFF,TGTGCCAGCAGCTTAGGCTCCGACAGCTACAATGAGCAGTTCTTC
TRBV20-1,TRBD2,few,TRBJ2-1,CSARDLKRDFEQFF,TGCAGTGCTAGAGATTTAAAGCGGGATTTCGAGCAGTTCTTC
TRBV19,.,few,TRBJ1-5,CASHTRSNQPQHF,TGTGCCAGCCATACGAGGAGCAATCAGCCCCAGCATTTT
TRBV11-2,.,many,TRBJ1-1,CASSLGGGPNTEAFF,TGTGCCAGCAGCTTAGGTGGGGGACCGAACACTGAAGCTTTCTTT
TRBV3-1,.,many,TRBJ1-5,CASSRGGGIQPQHF,TGTGCCAGCAGCCGGGGGGGCGGGATCCAGCCCCAGCATTTT
TRBV30,.,many,TRBJ1-2,CAWKLAGQGYTF,TGTGCCTGGAAGTTGGCAGGCCAAGGCTACACCTTC
TRBV29-1,.,few,TRBJ1-5,CSVGEDSNQPQHF,TGCAGCGTTGGAGAGGATAGCAATCAGCCCCAGCATTTT
TRBV20-1,.,.,TRBJ1-5,CSARDSGRPAGPQHF,TGCAGTGCTAGAGATAGCGGCCGCCCAGCGGGGCCCCAGCATTTT
TRBV11-2,TRBD1,many,TRBJ2-5,CASSLVGQGVETQYF,TGTGCCAGCAGCTTAGTGGGACAGGGGGTGGAGACCCAGTACTTC
TRBV5-1,TRBD2,.,TRBJ2-1,CASSPGASGTSSYNEQFF,TGCGCCAGCAGCCCCGGGGCTAGCGGGACTAGCTCCTACAATGAGCAGTTCTTC
TRBV5-4,.,few,TRBJ1-1,CASSFLGGTEAFF,TGTGCCAGCAGCTTTTTGGGGGGAACTGAAGCTTTCTTT
TRBV4-2,.,.,TRBJ2-2,CASSPRIRYTGELFF,TGTGCCAGCAGCCCCCGGATTAGATATACCGGGGAGCTGTTTTTT
TRBV6-2/TRBV6-3,TRBD2,few,TRBJ2-1,CASRKLAGVQFF,TGTGCCAGCAGAAAACTAGCGGGAGTGCAGTTCTTC
TRBV29-1,TRBD2,.,TRBJ2-5,CSVDISGTSGRARGETQYF,TGCAGCGTTGACATAAGTGGGACTAGCGGGAGGGCCCGGGGAGAGACCCAGTACTTC
TRBV9,.,few,TRBJ2-1,CASRGGRDNEQFF,TGTGCCAGCAGGGGGGGCAGAGACAATGAGCAGTTCTTC
TRBV7-7,TRBD1,few,TRBJ2-2,CASSWGITDRGLPGELFF,TGTGCCAGCAGCTGGGGGATCACGGACAGGGGCCTGCCCGGGGAGCTGTTTTTT
TRBV7-2,.,many,TRBJ2-7,CASSFGPGGPVGEQYF,TGTGCCAGCAGCTTTGGGCCCGGAGGGCCGGTCGGCGAGCAGTACTTC
TRBV28,.,many,TRBJ2-7,CASSLMAEAPNEQYF,TGTGCCAGCAGTTTAATGGCGGAGGCCCCCAACGAGCAGTACTTC
TRBV7-9,TRBD2,.,TRBJ2-3,CASSLSRTSGNLDTQYF,TGTGCCAGCAGCTTGTCGCGGACTAGCGGAAATTTAGATACGCAGTATTTT
TRBV5-1,.,few,TRBJ2-3,CASSVEGTRSGAQYF,TGCGCCAGCTCCGTGGAGGGGACCCGCTCGGGCGCGCAGTATTTT
TRBV6-1,.,.,TRBJ1-3,CASSEALHLSGNTIYF,TGTGCCAGCAGTGAAGCGCTACACCTCTCTGGAAACACCATATATTTT
TRBV15,TRBD1,many,TRBJ2-5,CATSRVDRGSETQYF,TGTGCCACCAGCAGGGTTGACAGGGGGTCAGAGACCCAGTACTTC
TRBV20-1,.,.,TRBJ1-5,CSASGQRPSPQHF,TGCAGTGCTAGTGGACAGCGTCCGAGTCCCCAGCATTTT
TRBV3-1,.,.,TRBJ2-6,CASSQEFSSGANVLTF,TGTGCCAGCAGCCAAGAATTCAGCTCTGGGGCCAACGTCCTGACTTTC
TRBV29-1,.,many,TRBJ1-5,CSVSPGGGNQPQHF,TGCAGCGTGAGCCCGGGGGGTGGCAATCAGCCCCAGCATTTT
TRBV6-2/TRBV6-3,.,few,TRBJ2-3,CASSRGPADTQYF,TGTGCCAGCAGCCGCGGCCCTGCGGATACGCAGTATTTT
TRBV24-1,.,many,TRBJ1-1,CATSDAKDRNTEAFF,TGTGCCACCAGTGATGCTAAAGACAGAAACACTGAAGCTTTCTTT
TRBV5-1,.,.,TRBJ1-3,CASSLGAQATSGNTIYF,TGCGCCAGCAGCTTGGGTGCCCAGGCAACCTCTGGAAACACCATATATTTT
TRBV29-1,TRBD2,few,TRBJ2-1,CSVGGRYNEQFF,TGCAGCGTTGGCGGGAGGTACAATGAGCAGTTCTTC
TRBV7-7,.,many,TRBJ1-6,CASSLDRASPLHF,TGTGCTAGCAGCTTAGACCGGGCTTCACCCCTCCACTTT
TRBV6-5,.,few,TRBJ2-3,CASSVASPGTDTQYF,TGTGCCAGCAGCGTCGCAAGCCCGGGCACAGATACGCAGTATTTT
TRBV24-1,.,.,TRBJ1-1,CATSDAQTGNTEAFF,TGTGCCACCAGTGATGCCCAGACAGGGAACACTGAAGCTTTCTTT
TRBV7-3,.,many,TRBJ2-5,CASSSRVGETQYF,TGTGCCAGCAGCTCAAGGGTGGGGGAGACCCAGTACTTC
TRBV5-1,.,few,TRBJ1-2,CASSLGPGINYGYTF,TGCGCCAGCAGCTTGGGTCCAGGCATAAACTATGGCTACACCTTC
TRBV20-1,TRBD2,.,TRBJ2-3,CSARDPGLAGGLLTDTQYF,TGCAGTGCTAGAGATCCGGGACTAGCGGGCGGCCTCCTCACAGATACGCAGTATTTT
TRBV19,.,many,TRBJ1-1,CASSITQADKNTEAFF,TGTGCCAGTAGTATAACTCAAGCGGACAAGAACACTGAAGCTTTCTTT
TRBV30,.,.,TRBJ1-5,CAWSRQSNQPQHF,TGTGCCTGGAGCCGGCAGAGCAATCAGCCCCAGCATTTT
TRBV24-1,TRBD2,.,TRBJ2-2,CATSDPGLAGEAGELFF,TGTGCCACCAGTGATCCGGGACTAGCGGGAGAGGCCGGGGAGCTGTTTTTT
TRBV30,.,.,TRBJ2-1,CAWTQRGSYNEQFF,TGTGCCTGGACCCAGAGGGGCTCCTACAATGAGCAGTTCTTC
TRBV3-1,.,many,TRBJ1-6,CASSPAGPNSPLHF,TGTGCCAGCAGCCCCGCGGGGCCCAATTCACCCCTCCACTTT
TRBV4-1,.,many,TRBJ2-1,CASSQVYDEQFF,TGCGCCAGCAGCCAAGTTTACGATGAGCAGTTCTTC
TRBV20-1,.,many,TRBJ1-4,CSASGVGAVKKLFF,TGCAGTGCTAGTGGGGTAGGAGCAGTAAAAAAACTGTTTTTT
TRBV10-3,TRBD2,many,TRBJ2-1,CAIRGSGTSGSRSSYNEQFF,TGTGCCATCAGAGGCTCCGGGACTAGCGGGAGTAGAAGCTCCTACAATGAGCAGTTCTTC